This T cell receptor (beta chain) was identified during a study of blood T cell repertoires in COVID-19. Whole-study context: The samples span acute and convalescent COVID-19 from the United States, Italy and Spain.

Sequencing used immunoSEQ multiplex PCR; TCRdb keeps in-frame clones, though not all of them. Found here are approximately 130,000 clones, 80% to 90% of them singletons; the top ten hold 5.9%. This CDR3 comprises 15 residues. V lost 6 bases, J lost 0 bases, and 6 bases stayed unmatched. Looked up from germline, CDR1 is MGHRA and CDR2 is YSYEKL. This TCR came from a man aged 80 or over with active or convalescent COVID-19. The rearrangement links TRBV4-1 to TRBJ1-1, with 8 bases aligning to TRBD1. Sequencing was performed on peripheral blood. CDR3 loop: CASRLGQGLNTEAFF. The CDR3 nucleotides are TGCGCCAGCAGACTCGGACAGGGTTTGAACACTGAAGCTTTCTTT.